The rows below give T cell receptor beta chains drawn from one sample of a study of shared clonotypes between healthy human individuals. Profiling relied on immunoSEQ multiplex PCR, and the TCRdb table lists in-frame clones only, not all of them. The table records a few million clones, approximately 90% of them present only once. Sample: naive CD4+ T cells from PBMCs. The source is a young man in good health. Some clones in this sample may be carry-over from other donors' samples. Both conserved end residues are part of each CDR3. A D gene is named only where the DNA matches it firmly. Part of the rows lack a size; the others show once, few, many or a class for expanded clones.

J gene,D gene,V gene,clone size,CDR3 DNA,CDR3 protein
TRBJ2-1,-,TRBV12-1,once,TGTGCCAGCAGCTTTCTTTTATTAGCGGGACCCCCGACGGAGCAGTTCTTC,CASSFLLLAGPPTEQFF
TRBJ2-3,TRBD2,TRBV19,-,TGTGCCAGTAATCCCCTAGCGGGAGGGGCAGATACGCAGTATTTT,CASNPLAGGADTQYF
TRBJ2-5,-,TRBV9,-,TGTGCCAGCAGCGCCAGGGTCCAAGAGACCCAGTACTTC,CASSARVQETQYF
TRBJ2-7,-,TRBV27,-,TGTGCCAGCAGTTTAGGCCCGAGGAGATCCTACGAGCAGTACTTC,CASSLGPRRSYEQYF
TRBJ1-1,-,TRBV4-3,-,TGCGCCAGCAGCCAAGAAGCGCGGCGAGGGACTGAAGCTTTCTTT,CASSQEARRGTEAFF
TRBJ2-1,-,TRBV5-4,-,TGTGCCAGCAGCGGACAGGGACTACCCCGGGGTAATGAGCAGTTCTTC,CASSGQGLPRGNEQFF
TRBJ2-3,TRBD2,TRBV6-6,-,TGTGCCAGCAGTTACCTCCTAGCGGGAGGCACAGATACGCAGTATTTT,CASSYLLAGGTDTQYF
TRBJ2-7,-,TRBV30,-,TGTGCCTGGAGTCCAGACAGGACCCACGAGCAGTACTTC,CAWSPDRTHEQYF
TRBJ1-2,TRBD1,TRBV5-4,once,TGTGCCAGCAGCCTAGACAGGGGGAACTATGGCTACACCTTC,CASSLDRGNYGYTF
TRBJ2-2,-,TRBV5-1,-,TGCGCCAGCAGCCTTCTCGCGGGTTTGAACACCGGGGAGCTGTTTTTT,CASSLLAGLNTGELFF
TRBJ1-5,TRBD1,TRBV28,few,TGTGCCAGCGGGACAACAGGGGCATCTTCACCCCAGCATTTT,CASGTTGASSPQHF
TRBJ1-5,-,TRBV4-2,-,TGTGCCAGCAGCCCCCAAAAAGATAGCAATCAGCCCCAGCATTTT,CASSPQKDSNQPQHF
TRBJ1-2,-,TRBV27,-,TGTGCCAGCAGTTTATCGCTGGGGGCAAATGGCTACACCTTC,CASSLSLGANGYTF
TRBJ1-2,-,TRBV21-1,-,TGTGCCAGCAGCACCAGGCCGGGTGGCTACACCTTC,CASSTRPGGYTF
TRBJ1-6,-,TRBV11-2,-,TGTGCCAGCAGCGGTGGCCCCGCCCCGCCCCTCCACTTT,CASSGGPAPPLHF
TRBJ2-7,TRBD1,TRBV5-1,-,TGCGCCAGCAGCTTGAGCGCAGGGGGAGAGTACGAGCAGTACTTC,CASSLSAGGEYEQYF
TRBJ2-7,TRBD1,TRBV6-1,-,TGTGCCAGCAGTGGGGACAGCCTTTCCTACGAGCAGTACTTC,CASSGDSLSYEQYF
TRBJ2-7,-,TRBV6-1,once,TGTGCCAGCTCATCGACAGACTTCTACGAGCAGTACTTC,CASSSTDFYEQYF
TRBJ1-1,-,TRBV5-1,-,TGCGCCAGCAGCTTGGTGTCAGCCGACCCTGAAGCTTTCTTT,CASSLVSADPEAFF
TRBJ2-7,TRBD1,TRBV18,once,TGTGCCAGCTCACCACCGAGACAGGGAGTAGGAGAGCAGTACTTC,CASSPPRQGVGEQYF
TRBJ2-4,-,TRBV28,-,TGTGCCAGCACCAAGCCCGGCGGAGCCAAAAACATTCAGTACTTC,CASTKPGGAKNIQYF
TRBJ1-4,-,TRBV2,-,TGTGCCAGCAGTGAAGTCAGCCGTGGTGAAAAACTGTTTTTT,CASSEVSRGEKLFF
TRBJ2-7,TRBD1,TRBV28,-,TGTGCCAGCAGTCCATCGGGACAGGGGAGGAACGAGCAGTACTTC,CASSPSGQGRNEQYF
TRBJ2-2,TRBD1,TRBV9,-,TGTGCCAGCAGCGCCCCTGCAGGGGGCGCGACCGGGGAGCTGTTTTTT,CASSAPAGGATGELFF
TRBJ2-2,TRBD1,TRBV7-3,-,TGTGCCAGCAGCCAGGACAGGGACACCGGGGAGCTGTTTTTT,CASSQDRDTGELFF
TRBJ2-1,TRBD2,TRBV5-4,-,TGTGCCAGCAGCTTGGGATTAGCGGGAGTCTATGAGCAGTTCTTC,CASSLGLAGVYEQFF